The 18 T cell receptor beta chains below were found in one sample sequenced in a study of blood T cell repertoires in COVID-19. Clones were sequenced by immunoSEQ multiplex PCR, and TCRdb holds only the in-frame ones, with some missing. This table holds 200,000 to 250,000 clones, around nine tenths found once. The sample taken for sequencing was peripheral blood. These receptor sequences come from a man in his fifties or sixties who had recovered from COVID-19.

This clone was recorded many times. V gene TRBV7-3 combines with J gene TRBJ2-6; D uncertain. Between the trimmed V and J ends, which lost 5 bases and 2 bases, there was a span of 13 bases. CDR1 is SGHTA and CDR2 is FQGTGA in the germline V gene. The CDR3 spans 16 residues. Here the CDR3 reads CASSPIHPPGANVLTF. The DNA of the CDR3 is TGTGCCAGCAGCCCCATACACCCCCCTGGGGCCAACGTCCTGACTTTC. The variable domain in full, with the rest retrieved from reference TRBV7-3 and TRBJ2-6, is GAGVSQTPSNKVTEKGKYVELRCDPISGHTALYWYRQSLGQGPEFLIYFQGTGAADDSGLPNDRFFAVRPEGSVSTLKIQRTERGDSAVYLCASSPIHPPGANVLTFGAGSRLTVL.

The rearrangement links TRBV27 to TRBJ1-6; D gene uncertain. This CDR3 spans 15 amino acids. Germline assignment: CDR1 MNHEY and CDR2 SMNVEV (reference sequence). With 2 bases removed from V and 7 bases from J, the gap between germline ends came to 12 bases. The DNA of the CDR3 is TGTGCCAGCAGTTTACGAGGCCTCTTAAATTCACCCCTCCACTTT. Protein product: CASSLRGLLNSPLHF.

The rearrangement joins TRBV6-5 to TRBJ2-4; 9 nucleotides agree with TRBD1. The CDR3 totals 12 residues. V shed 6 bases, J shed 7 bases, and the junction held 1 base outside the gene matches. The germline gives CDR1 MNHEY, CDR2 SVGAGI. The CDR3 sequence: CASRTGGNIQYF. DNA of the CDR3: TGTGCCAGCAGGACAGGGGGGAACATTCAGTACTTC.

The chain joins TRBV2 to TRBJ2-1; 12 nucleotides line up with TRBD2. The CDR3 spans 17 residues. Trimming at V came to 4 bases and at J to 4 bases, leaving 8 bases not matched to a gene. Germline V lookup: CDR1 SNHLY, CDR2 FYNNEI. CDR3 bases: TGTGCCAGCAGTGTCCTAGCGGGGGGGGCCCCTTACAATGAGCAGTTCTTC. This codes for CASSVLAGGAPYNEQFF.

The CDR3 coding sequence is TGTGCCAGCTCTTGGGGGACAGGGGGTCACAATGAGCAGTTCTTC. Its translation is CASSWGTGGHNEQFF. J is TRBJ2-1 and V is TRBV18; 11 bases align to TRBD1. Trimming cost V 6 bases and J 5 bases; bases outside gene matches: 6. The CDR3 has 15 amino acids. Germline values: CDR1 KGHSH, CDR2 LQKENI.

This chain connects TRBV6-5 to TRBJ1-2, with 9 positions matching TRBD1. CDR1 and CDR2 from the germline V gene are MNHEY and SVGAGI. The CDR3 spans 15 residues. The V and J ends lost 7 bases and 8 bases, in that order; junction bases with no gene match: 14. Written as DNA, the CDR3 is TGTGCCAGCATTCCCCCTAACAGGGGGCCCATAGGCTACACCTTC. Protein: CASIPPNRGPIGYTF.

The rearrangement links TRBV28 to TRBJ2-2; TRBD2 agrees at 10 bases. Trimming removed 8 bases from V and 0 bases from J; junction bases left unmatched: 6. The CDR3 sequence is 16 residues long. Germline CDR1 is MDHEN and CDR2 is SYDVKM. DNA of the CDR3: TGTGCCAGCGGCCCAAGCGGGAGGGCGAACACCGGGGAGCTGTTTTTT. Translating it yields CASGPSGRANTGELFF.

V gene TRBV10-1 combines with J gene TRBJ1-1; 8 bases align to TRBD1. The CDR3 consists of 13 residues. Germline V gives CDR1 WNHNN, CDR2 SYGVQD (reference sequence). V lost 4 bases, J lost 4 bases, and 2 bases stayed unmatched. The chain's CDR3 is CASSGQGCTEAFF. CDR3 nucleotide sequence: TGCGCCAGCAGTGGACAGGGGTGCACTGAAGCTTTCTTT.

This sequence joins TRBV27 and TRBJ1-4, with D tentatively TRBD1 (6 bases). Deletions cut 5 bases from V and 4 bases from J, with 23 bases between. Germline V gives CDR1 MNHEY, CDR2 SMNVEV (reference sequence). This CDR3 region has 18 residues. The CDR3 region is CASSTLTGVSRRNEKLFF. The CDR3 bases are TGTGCCAGCAGTACCTTGACAGGAGTGTCAAGGCGTAATGAAAAACTGTTTTTT.

The chain joins TRBV7-8 to TRBJ1-1; the D gene is possibly TRBD1 (5 bases). The germline V gene encodes CDR1 SGHVS and CDR2 FQNEAQ. CDR3 size: 14 residues. The germline V and J ends were trimmed by 5 bases and 1 base, with 11 bases remaining between them. The CDR3 region is CASSLPQGNTEAFF. CDR3 bases: TGTGCCAGCAGCCTTCCTCAGGGGAACACTGAAGCTTTCTTT. Drawing the rest from reference TRBV7-8 and TRBJ1-1, the complete variable domain is GAGVSQSPRYKVAKRGQDVALRCDPISGHVSLFWYQQALGQGPEFLTYFQNEAQLDKSGLPSDRFFAERPEGSVSTLKIQRTQQEDSAVYLCASSLPQGNTEAFFGQGTRLTVV.

The chain links TRBV9 to TRBJ2-1, with D maybe TRBD1 (6 bases). The CDR3 consists of 15 residues. Trimming pared 4 bases from V and 5 bases from J, leaving 16 bases between. CDR1 is SGDLS and CDR2 is YYNGEE in the germline V gene. The CDR3 region is CASSSRMGTNNEQFF. In nucleotides, the CDR3 is TGTGCCAGCAGCTCACGTATGGGGACAAACAATGAGCAGTTCTTC.

The genes are TRBV5-1 and TRBJ1-4, with D unresolved. Trimming left V 2 bases short and J 8 bases short, with 13 bases between. CDR3 length: 14 amino acids. Germline V CDR1 and CDR2: SGHRS, YFSETQ. The CDR3 is CASSFEDYGEKLFF. CDR3 nucleotide sequence: TGCGCCAGCAGCTTCGAGGACTACGGGGAAAAACTGTTTTTT.

The chain joins TRBV6-1 to TRBJ1-2; D is uncertain. Looked up from germline, CDR1 is MNHNS and CDR2 is SASEGT. CDR3 length equals 13 residues. V dropped 2 bases and J dropped 7 bases, with 11 bases sitting between them. CDR3 sequence reads: CASSESGRGGYTF. The DNA for the CDR3 is TGTGCCAGCAGTGAATCAGGACGGGGTGGCTACACCTTC.

The chain links TRBV10-3 to TRBJ1-1, with D perhaps TRBD1 (5 bases). Germline V gives CDR1 ENHRY, CDR2 SYGVKD. The CDR3 sequence is 14 residues long. V was shortened by 5 bases and J by 7 bases, with 17 bases between the two germline ends. CDR3: CAISPGGGGSEAFF. The CDR3 nucleotides read TGTGCCATCAGTCCTGGGGGGGGAGGGAGTGAAGCTTTCTTT.

This clone appeared once. The chain is built from TRBV27 and TRBJ2-2; TRBD1 agrees at 7 bases. The J segment lost 6 bases and the V segment lost 3 bases, leaving 4 bases of the junction unmatched. The CDR3 extends over 14 amino acids. Germline V gives CDR1 MNHEY, CDR2 SMNVEV (reference sequence). DNA of the CDR3: TGTGCCAGCAGTTTTCTTGACAGGGCCGGGGAGCTGTTTTTT. Encoded protein: CASSFLDRAGELFF.

The chain recombines TRBV15 with TRBJ2-2; TRBD1 might be the D (6 bases). Trimming stripped 3 bases from V and 2 bases from J, with 7 bases between. The CDR3 spans 14 residues. Germline loops: CDR1 LNHNV, CDR2 YYDKDF (reference sequence). The CDR3 loop is CATSRGTNTGELFF. Written as DNA, the CDR3 is TGTGCCACCAGCAGGGGGACAAACACCGGGGAGCTGTTTTTT.

This sequence joins TRBV11-2 and TRBJ2-7, with D tentatively TRBD1 (6 bases). The CDR3 is made up of 15 amino acids. Germline CDR1 and CDR2: SGHAT and FQNNGV. V was pared by 8 bases and J by 6 bases, with 23 bases between. Here the CDR3 reads CASLDRRQGRVEQYF. DNA of the CDR3: TGTGCCAGCTTAGACCGCCGGCAGGGGCGGGTCGAGCAGTACTTC.

V gene TRBV7-2 combines with J gene TRBJ1-6; D may be TRBD1 (6 bases). This CDR3 region has 15 residues. Germline V gene data show CDR1 as SGHTA and CDR2 as FQGNSA. V was clipped by 3 bases and J by 3 bases, with 9 bases between them. Here the CDR3 DNA reads TGTGCCAGCAGCTTTGGACAGAACTATAATTCACCCCTCCACTTT. It is translated as CASSFGQNYNSPLHF.